The sequence of this T cell receptor (beta chain) was determined in a study of T cells in Graves' hyperthyroidism and ophthalmopathy. The CDR3 has 14 residues. V lost 3 bases to trimming and J lost 4 bases, with 13 bases between them. Germline CDR1 MNHEY, CDR2 SVGAGI. Uncontrolled infection, other autoimmune disease, pregnancy and lactation each barred patients from inclusion. This clonotype was observed at least ten times. RNA transcripts served as the template for amplifying TCR beta CDR3 regions. The study used the HTBI primer set for a first-round RT-PCR of the TCR CDR3. Via MiXCR, TCRdb re-called the multiplex PCR reads, giving one row per CDR3 protein. The sample lists hundreds of thousands of distinct CDR3 sequences, roughly 17% occurring once.

The chain couples TRBV6-5 to TRBJ2-7, with D maybe TRBD1 (6 bases). Sequenced material: blood. This TCR was recovered from a woman in her 30s with Graves' hyperthyroidism. The CDR3 sequence: CASSYGGSWYEQYF. In DNA form, the CDR3 reads TGTGCCAGCAGTTATGGGGGCTCCTGGTACGAGCAGTACTTC.